This T cell receptor beta chain came from a study of beta chain features in type 1 diabetes. Whole-study context: On cell yields, gender and age, patients and healthy donors were similar. General study findings and limits: Shorter TCRB CDR3s, moderately but significantly so, were found in Type 1 diabetes patients in all four CD4+ subsets.

Sequenced material consisted of expressed TCRB transcripts (all of the isolated RNA was reverse transcribed). Sequencing was performed with immunoSEQ multiplex PCR; in TCRdb, only in-frame clones are kept and a portion is missing. In the table there are tens of thousands of clones, roughly 49% of which are singletons. The CDR3 contains 14 residues. The V gene's germline CDR1 is SGHRS and CDR2 YFSETQ. With V trimmed by 5 bases and J by 3 bases, 5 bases remained unmatched. A CD45RO/CCR7/CD25/CD127/CD95/CD27 panel sorted naive, central memory, regulatory and stem cell-like memory CD4+ cells. This clone was recorded a few times. The antigen is unknown.

This TCR was sampled from a woman aged 18-30 years in good health. The sequenced sample consisted of central memory CD4+ T cells from blood. The chain carries TRBV5-1 and TRBJ2-5, with 9 nucleotides matching TRBD1. CDR3 nucleotides: TGCGCCAGCAGAGGGACAGGGTGGGAAGAGACCCAGTACTTC. The encoded protein is CASRGTGWEETQYF.